These 27 T cell receptor beta chains were all obtained from the same sample, sequenced in a study of blood T cell repertoires in COVID-19. Some clones are missing from TCRdb's copy, which holds only in-frame ones; the method was immunoSEQ multiplex PCR. The sample holds more than 200,000 clones, under 90% seen once. The specimen sequenced was peripheral blood. All receptors derive from a man aged 50 or older with acute or convalescent COVID-19.

V gene TRBV11-2 combines with J gene TRBJ1-2, with D tentatively TRBD1 (6 bases). V was clipped by 4 bases and J by 2 bases, with 17 bases between them. Germline CDR1 is SGHAT and CDR2 is FQNNGV. The CDR3 has 16 residues. The CDR3 bases are TGTGCCAGCAGCTGGACAAGGACAGCAAAGAACTATGGCTACACCTTC. Residues: CASSWTRTAKNYGYTF.

This chain joins TRBV9 and TRBJ2-3, with 10 nucleotides matching TRBD2. CDR1 SGDLS and CDR2 YYNGEE come from the germline V gene. V was pared by 3 bases and J by 1 base, with 5 bases of the junction left unmatched. The CDR3 is 16 amino acids. CDR3 coding DNA: TGTGCCAGCAGCGCGCCCGGGACTAGCGGCACAGATACGCAGTATTTT. Translation gives CASSAPGTSGTDTQYF. Supplemented by reference TRBV9 and TRBJ2-3, the full variable domain reads DSGVTQTPKHLITATGQRVTLRCSPRSGDLSVYWYQQSLDQGLQFLIQYYNGEERAKGNILERFSAQQFPDLHSELNLSSLELGDSALYFCASSAPGTSGTDTQYFGPGTRLTVL.

The rearrangement uses TRBV6-5 and TRBJ2-7; D not resolved. V lost 6 bases, J lost 3 bases, and 12 bases lay in between. CDR3 length equals 13 residues. Per the germline V gene, CDR1 is MNHEY and CDR2 is SVGAGI. CDR3 residues: CASRPDKFYEQYF. The CDR3 region has the DNA TGTGCCAGCAGACCTGACAAGTTCTACGAGCAGTACTTC.

This chain joins TRBV2 and TRBJ1-2; 8 bases match TRBD1. Germline lookup yields CDR1 SNHLY and CDR2 FYNNEI. The CDR3 covers 15 residues. Unmatched junction bases numbered 13, after V lost 5 bases and J lost 8 bases. The CDR3 DNA sequence: TGTGCCAGCAGTTCCAGGGGGCTAGACCTCGGCGGCTACACCTTC. Its protein is CASSSRGLDLGGYTF.

V gene TRBV4-2 combines with J gene TRBJ2-7; D is possibly TRBD2 (6 bases). The CDR3 spans 14 residues. The germline V gene encodes CDR1 LGHNA and CDR2 YNFKEQ. V was cut by 2 bases and J by 5 bases, with 13 bases left in between. In DNA form, the CDR3 reads TGTGCCAGCAGCCAATCCGGGGGAAGGGACGAGCAGTACTTC. It yields the protein CASSQSGGRDEQYF.

This sequence joins TRBV6-1 and TRBJ1-4; a possible D gene is TRBD1 (6 bases). The CDR3 contains 13 residues. Deletions cut 2 bases from V and 8 bases from J, with 9 bases between. Germline V CDR1 and CDR2: MNHNS, SASEGT. The CDR3, as DNA: TGTGCCAGCAGTGAACAGGGACACGAAAAACTGTTTTTT. As protein: CASSEQGHEKLFF.

The V gene is TRBV27, the J gene TRBJ1-5; D gene uncertain. Germline assignment: CDR1 MNHEY and CDR2 SMNVEV (reference sequence). The CDR3 is made up of 14 amino acids. With 10 bases removed from V and 5 bases from J, the gap between germline ends came to 18 bases. Here the CDR3 reads CAKPEVLWDQPQHF. Written as DNA, the CDR3 is TGTGCCAAGCCGGAGGTGTTGTGGGATCAGCCCCAGCATTTT.

The chain couples TRBV15 to TRBJ1-5; perhaps TRBD1 as D (5 bases). The germline CDR1 and CDR2 sequences are LNHNV and YYDKDF (reference sequence). The ends were cut back, 1 base at V and 4 bases at J, with 11 bases in the middle. CDR3 size: 15 residues. The CDR3 DNA is TGTGCCACCAGCAGAGGAGGACAACCTAATCAGCCCCAGCATTTT. Residues: CATSRGGQPNQPQHF.

The V gene is TRBV6-5, the J gene TRBJ1-2; a possible D gene is TRBD1 (5 bases). Deletions cut 5 bases from V and 2 bases from J, with 12 bases between. The CDR3 has 14 amino acids. Per the germline V gene, CDR1 is MNHEY and CDR2 is SVGAGI. The CDR3 region is CASSPDNPNYGYTF. For the CDR3, the DNA is TGTGCCAGCAGTCCGGACAACCCGAACTATGGCTACACCTTC.

V usage is TRBV5-1 and J usage is TRBJ2-3; D is perhaps TRBD1 (6 bases). V dropped 2 bases and J dropped 2 bases, with 12 bases sitting between them. This CDR3 spans 15 amino acids. Germline-derived CDR1 and CDR2 are SGHRS and YFSETQ. CDR3 residues: CASSFWGQYTDTQYF. The CDR3 DNA sequence: TGCGCCAGCAGCTTCTGGGGGCAATACACAGATACGCAGTATTTT.

DNA of the CDR3: TGTGCCGGCGGGGTAGGCACCGAGCACTATGGCTACACCTTC. Translating it yields CAGGVGTEHYGYTF. The chain carries TRBV28 and TRBJ1-2, with D unclear. Germline CDR1 is MDHEN and CDR2 is SYDVKM. The CDR3 has 14 amino acids. Trimming pared 11 bases from V and 3 bases from J, leaving 19 bases between.

The rearrangement links TRBV7-8 to TRBJ1-5; D remains ambiguous. CDR1 and CDR2 from the germline V gene are SGHVS and FQNEAQ. Trimming cost V 0 bases and J 0 bases, with 3 bases left between them. The length of the CDR3 is 14 residues. The CDR3 loop is CASSLAISNQPQHF. In DNA form, the CDR3 reads TGTGCCAGCAGCTTAGCTATTAGCAATCAGCCCCAGCATTTT. Filled out from reference TRBV7-8 and TRBJ1-5, the complete variable domain reads GAGVSQSPRYKVAKRGQDVALRCDPISGHVSLFWYQQALGQGPEFLTYFQNEAQLDKSGLPSDRFFAERPEGSVSTLKIQRTQQEDSAVYLCASSLAISNQPQHFGDGTRLSIL.

The sample holds one count of this clone. The chain couples TRBV4-1 to TRBJ1-1, with 8 bases aligning to TRBD1. The CDR3 extends over 17 amino acids. The germline V gene has CDR1 MGHRA and CDR2 YSYEKL. V lost 3 bases to trimming and J lost 3 bases; unmatched junction nucleotides: 12. The CDR3 is CASSQGRGRTLDTEAFF. The CDR3 DNA reads as TGCGCCAGCAGCCAGGGCAGGGGGCGAACGCTCGACACTGAAGCTTTCTTT.

CDR3 nucleotides: TGTGCCAGCAGTTTGGGGGGTTCTTATGGCTACACCTTC. Translating gives CASSLGGSYGYTF. The chain links TRBV28 to TRBJ1-2; D might be TRBD1 (5 bases). This CDR3 is built from 13 residues. V was cut by 3 bases and J by 5 bases, with 10 bases left in between. Germline V gives CDR1 MDHEN, CDR2 SYDVKM.

The chain couples TRBV29-1 to TRBJ2-7; D gene ambiguous. Trimming took off 2 bases at V and 1 base at J, with 12 bases between the two ends. The germline V gene encodes CDR1 SQVTM and CDR2 ANQGSEA. The CDR3 is 14 amino acids. The CDR3 here is CSVETAGKSYEQYF. CDR3 sequence (DNA): TGCAGCGTTGAAACGGCAGGAAAATCCTACGAGCAGTACTTC.

The gene calls are TRBV6-4 and TRBJ1-5; D unresolved. The germline V gene encodes CDR1 MRHNA and CDR2 SNTAGT. Trimming removed 4 bases at V and 5 bases at J, with 9 bases between. The CDR3 is 13 residues long. The CDR3 region has the DNA TGTGCCAGCAGTGGGGAGGCGGATCAGCCCCAGCATTTT. Protein product: CASSGEADQPQHF.

This chain links TRBV19 with TRBJ1-2; 11 nucleotides line up with TRBD1. Trimming removed 4 bases from V and 2 bases from J; junction bases left unmatched: 9. From germline, CDR1 is LNHDA and CDR2 SQIVND (reference sequence). This CDR3 has 17 amino acids. The DNA of the CDR3 is TGTGCCAGTAGTACAGGGACAGGGGGTTATCGAAACTATGGCTACACCTTC. It specifies CASSTGTGGYRNYGYTF. Full variable domain (missing parts from reference TRBV19 and TRBJ1-2): DGGITQSPKYLFRKEGQNVTLSCEQNLNHDAMYWYRQDPGQGLRLIYYSQIVNDFQKGDIAEGYSVSREKKESFPLTVTSAQKNPTAFYLCASSTGTGGYRNYGYTFGSGTRLTVV.

In its sample, this clone was seen many times. This rearrangement joins TRBV5-1 to TRBJ1-6, with 7 bases matching TRBD1. Germline CDR1 reads SGHRS; CDR2 reads YFSETQ. The CDR3 has 14 amino acids. Trimming cost V 4 bases and J 10 bases; bases outside gene matches: 8. Here the CDR3 DNA reads TGCGCCAGCAGCCCAGGAGGGGGCCAATCACCCCTCCACTTT. Amino acids: CASSPGGGQSPLHF.

This sequence joins TRBV6-6 and TRBJ1-1, with D possibly being TRBD1 (5 bases). The germline V and J ends were trimmed by 6 bases and 4 bases, with 15 bases remaining between them. CDR3 length: 14 amino acids. Per germline, CDR1 MNHNY and CDR2 SVGAGI (reference sequence). CDR3 bases: TGTGCCAGCAGAAACCAGGGAGGGAGCACTGAAGCTTTCTTT. It encodes CASRNQGGSTEAFF.

This clone was observed a few times. The gene calls are TRBV7-3 and TRBJ1-2, with no clear D. Germline loops: CDR1 SGHTA, CDR2 FQGTGA. The V gene lost 5 bases and the J gene lost 4 bases, with 17 bases spanning the gap. There are 15 residues in the CDR3. For the CDR3, the DNA is TGTGCCAGCAGCGGATCCAACGAGGCACTCTATGGCTACACCTTC. Its protein product is CASSGSNEALYGYTF. Using reference TRBV7-3 and TRBJ1-2 for the parts outside the CDR3, the full variable domain is GAGVSQTPSNKVTEKGKYVELRCDPISGHTALYWYRQSLGQGPEFLIYFQGTGAADDSGLPNDRFFAVRPEGSVSTLKIQRTERGDSAVYLCASSGSNEALYGYTFGSGTRLTVV.

The chain recombines TRBV19 with TRBJ1-5, with D perhaps TRBD1 (5 bases). The CDR3 is 14 amino acids. Between the trimmed V and J ends, which lost 3 bases and 4 bases, there was a span of 10 bases. The germline V gene encodes CDR1 LNHDA and CDR2 SQIVND (reference sequence). CDR3 DNA: TGTGCCAGTAGTATCTCCCCAGGGAATCAGCCCCAGCATTTT. This gives the protein CASSISPGNQPQHF.

J is TRBJ2-1 and V is TRBV7-3; weak D call: TRBD1 (5 bases). The ends were cut back, 1 base at V and 5 bases at J, with 12 bases in the middle. The CDR3 spans 15 residues. The V gene's germline CDR1 is SGHTA and CDR2 FQGTGA. The CDR3 sequence is CASSLIPGKHNEQFF. CDR3 sequence (DNA): TGTGCCAGCAGCTTAATCCCAGGGAAACACAATGAGCAGTTCTTC.

The CDR3 here is CASSELGQNYGYTF. The DNA for the CDR3 is TGTGCCAGCAGTGAATTGGGACAGAACTATGGCTACACCTTC. V usage is TRBV2 and J usage is TRBJ1-2, with TRBD1 identical over 7 bases. The CDR3 covers 14 residues. Germline V gives CDR1 SNHLY, CDR2 FYNNEI. V trimming: 2 bases; J trimming: 2 bases; junction bases outside the gene matches: 2.

The V gene is TRBV15, the J gene TRBJ1-2; D is perhaps TRBD1 (5 bases). Germline CDR1 is LNHNV and CDR2 is YYDKDF (reference sequence). Trimming shortened V by 4 bases and J by 4 bases, and 16 bases separated the two germline ends. This CDR3 has 15 amino acids. The CDR3 protein is CATSIRDSLFYGYTF. The CDR3 coding sequence is TGTGCCACCAGCATTAGAGACAGTCTATTCTATGGCTACACCTTC.

The chain employs TRBV30 and TRBJ2-5, with a possible D match to TRBD2 (6 bases). From germline, CDR1 is GTSNPN and CDR2 SVGIG (reference sequence). The CDR3 is made up of 15 amino acids. Trimming removed 2 bases from V and 7 bases from J, with 20 bases in between. The CDR3 DNA sequence: TGTGCCTGGAGTCCACCTCAGGGACTGGGGCGGACCCAGTACTTC. Its translation is CAWSPPQGLGRTQYF. The variable domain in full, completed from reference TRBV30 and TRBJ2-5, reads SQTIHQWPATLVQPVGSPLSLECTVEGTSNPNLYWYRQAAGRGLQLLFYSVGIGQISSEVPQNLSASRPQDRQFILSSKKLLLSDSGFYLCAWSPPQGLGRTQYFGPGTRLLVL.

The chain has TRBV3-1 (or the pseudogene TRBV3-2) and TRBJ1-1; 7 nucleotides match TRBD1. V was clipped by 4 bases and J by 4 bases; unmatched bases: 6. CDR3 length: 14 residues. From germline, CDR1 is LGHDT and CDR2 YNNKEL (reference sequence). The CDR3 bases are TGTGCCAGCAGCCGAAGACAGGGAATCACTGAAGCTTTCTTT. Amino acids: CASSRRQGITEAFF.

To note about this clone: Other DNA sequences in the same sample also yield this CDR3. The chain carries TRBV18 and TRBJ1-6; 9 nucleotides line up with TRBD1. V was pared by 5 bases and J by 7 bases, with 3 bases of the junction left unmatched. The CDR3 extends over 14 amino acids. Germline V CDR1 and CDR2: KGHSH, LQKENI. The chain's CDR3 is CASSRDRENSPLHF. The CDR3 coding sequence is TGTGCCAGCTCAAGGGACAGGGAGAATTCACCCCTCCACTTT.